A single sample gave rise to the 12 T cell receptor beta chains below, sequenced in a study of regulatory T cells in long-lasting Graves disease. With iRepertoire HTBI primers and Arm-PCR of CDR3 regions, TCR beta libraries were built. TCRdb recomputed calls from the multiplex PCR reads with MiXCR, one row per CDR3 protein. The sample lists roughly 530,000 distinct CDR3 sequences, about 16% occurring once. The time point denotes: newly diagnosed GD, antithyroid drugs for less than 3 months. Following extraction of RNA from PBMCs, that RNA was used to make the TCR library. This same sample was also part of a study on T cells in Graves' hyperthyroidism and ophthalmopathy.

Sample: peripheral blood mononuclear cells (PBMCs), taken at new diagnosis, from a patient treated with antithyroid drugs. All receptors derive from a woman aged 35-65 years with Graves disease.

This clonotype was seen ten or more times. CDR3 sequence reads: CASLQNGPSYEQYF. The DNA of the CDR3 is TGTGCCAGCTTACAAAACGGGCCCTCCTACGAGCAGTACTTC. V usage is TRBV6-1 and J usage is TRBJ2-7; D remains ambiguous. The germline CDR1 and CDR2 sequences are MNHNS and SASEGT. The length of the CDR3 is 14 residues. The germline V and J ends were trimmed by 8 bases and 0 bases, with 14 bases remaining between them.

This clonotype was detected many times. V and J are TRBV28 and TRBJ2-7; possible D gene TRBD2, 6 bases. The CDR3 has 15 amino acids. CDR1 is MDHEN and CDR2 is SYDVKM in the germline V gene. V lost 5 bases and J 1 base, leaving 15 bases between the germline ends. The CDR3 is CASSRRDFKSYEQYF. CDR3 nucleotide sequence: TGTGCCAGCAGTCGCCGGGACTTTAAGTCCTACGAGCAGTACTTC.

This clonotype was observed many times. This sequence joins TRBV3-1 and TRBJ1-1, with TRBD1 as a possible D gene (5 bases). There are 17 residues in the CDR3. The germline V and J ends were trimmed by 1 base and 0 bases, with 15 bases remaining between them. Looked up from germline, CDR1 is LGHDT and CDR2 is YNNKEL (reference sequence). CDR3 amino acids: CASSQGAPGSVNTEAFF. CDR3 coding DNA: TGTGCCAGCAGCCAAGGGGCCCCAGGGTCGGTGAACACTGAAGCTTTCTTT.

This clonotype was detected many times. This chain joins TRBV12-3 or TRBV12-4 and TRBJ1-2; D not resolved. Trimming took 3 bases from V and 4 from J, leaving 6 bases between them. This CDR3 contains 12 residues. Here the CDR3 reads CASSFQTYGYTF. Here the CDR3 DNA reads TGTGCCAGCAGTTTCCAGACCTATGGCTACACCTTC.

The chain carries TRBV10-3 and TRBJ1-5, with 9 bases aligning to TRBD1. V trimming: 2 bases; J trimming: 1 base; junction bases outside the gene matches: 3. The CDR3 is 16 amino acids. Germline assignment: CDR1 ENHRY and CDR2 SYGVKD. Here the CDR3 DNA reads TGTGCCATCAGTGAGAGGACAGGGGACAGCAATCAGCCCCAGCATTTT. Its protein is CAISERTGDSNQPQHF.

This clonotype was counted many times. The gene calls are TRBV12-3 or TRBV12-4 and TRBJ2-3; 7 bases align to TRBD2. The CDR3 consists of 16 residues. V was pared by 4 bases and J by 1 base, with 8 bases of the junction left unmatched. The DNA for the CDR3 is TGTGCCAGCAGTTCGCCTAGGGCGGGGGGCACAGATACGCAGTATTTT. Translated, it gives CASSSPRAGGTDTQYF.

This clonotype was seen a single time. The rearrangement joins TRBV6-1 to TRBJ1-3; D may be TRBD1 (6 bases). The germline V and J ends were trimmed by 5 bases and 0 bases, with 14 bases remaining between them. This CDR3 has 16 amino acids. CDR1 is MNHNS and CDR2 is SASEGT in the germline V gene. The CDR3 here is CASSTGTLYSGNTIYF. The DNA of the CDR3 is TGTGCCAGCAGTACCGGGACACTCTACTCTGGAAACACCATATATTTT.

This clonotype turned up a few times. The rearrangement uses TRBV2 and TRBJ2-2; D is uncertain. This CDR3 contains 15 residues. Between the trimmed V and J ends, which lost 8 bases and 0 bases, there was a span of 13 bases. The germline gives CDR1 SNHLY, CDR2 FYNNEI. CDR3 in DNA: TGTGCCAGCTGTTGGGCCCTAACGAACACCGGGGAGCTGTTTTTT. The encoded protein is CASCWALTNTGELFF.

Only a few counts were recorded for this clonotype. This may stem from a read error, because a much larger clone lies one nucleotide away. V and J are TRBV7-8 and TRBJ2-1; D gene unclear. V was clipped by 1 base and J by 6 bases, with 7 bases between them. Germline V gene lookup returns CDR1 SGHVS and CDR2 FQNEAQ. This CDR3 comprises 13 residues. The CDR3 bases are TGTGCCAGCAGCTTAGATGCCAGCAATGAGCAGTTCTTC. Protein: CASSLDASNEQFF.

As to this clonotype: Only one base separates this from a far larger clonotype, so it likely reflects a read error. V and J are TRBV6-2 or TRBV6-3 and TRBJ2-3; TRBD1 aligns across 7 bases. The J call may be incorrect, as the DNA end agrees better with TRBJ2-5. The CDR3 has 14 residues. CDR1 is MNHEY and CDR2 is SVGEGT in the germline V gene. The CDR3 loop is CANRKDRPAETQYF. The CDR3 DNA is TGTGCCAACCGGAAGGACAGGCCTGCAGAGACCCAGTACTTC.

The sample holds many counts of this clonotype. The chain uses TRBV30 and TRBJ1-5, with D hard to call. V was shortened by 2 bases and J by 2 bases, with 7 bases between the two germline ends. This CDR3 has 13 residues. CDR1 and CDR2 from the germline V gene are GTSNPN and SVGIG (reference sequence). CDR3 sequence: CAWSSRGNQPQHF. The CDR3 coding sequence is TGTGCCTGGAGTTCAAGGGGCAATCAGCCCCAGCATTTT. Combining the CDR3 with reference TRBV30 and TRBJ1-5 gives the whole variable domain SQTIHQWPATLVQPVGSPLSLECTVEGTSNPNLYWYRQAAGRGLQLLFYSVGIGQISSEVPQNLSASRPQDRQFILSSKKLLLSDSGFYLCAWSSRGNQPQHFGDGTRLSIL.

At least ten counts were recorded for this clonotype. V gene TRBV28 combines with J gene TRBJ1-2; 8 bases fit TRBD1. Trimming at V came to 2 bases and at J to 4 bases, leaving 3 bases not matched to a gene. Germline loops: CDR1 MDHEN, CDR2 SYDVKM. The CDR3 loop spans 14 amino acids. This chain's CDR3 is CASSLVTGAYGYTF. The CDR3, as DNA: TGTGCCAGCAGTTTAGTGACAGGGGCCTATGGCTACACCTTC.